The 4 T cell receptor beta chains below all came from one sample that was sequenced in a study of patients and donors after allogeneic stem cell transplantation. MiXCR was run by TCRdb on the RT-PCR reads, yielding one entry per CDR3 protein. The table lists some 150,000 distinct CDR3 sequences, roughly two fifths of them singletons. The specimen sequenced was blood, either unsorted or a sorted T cell fraction (not recorded which). The source of these receptors is a human donor who was either an allogeneic HSCT recipient or a stem cell or donor lymphocyte infusion donor (not recorded which). It is not recorded whose cells these are; they may come from a transplant donor.

The sample holds a few counts of this clonotype. V gene TRBV7-3 combines with J gene TRBJ1-3; D is ambiguous. From germline, CDR1 is SGHTA and CDR2 FQGTGA. This CDR3 has 15 amino acids. With 5 bases removed from V and 1 base from J, the gap between germline ends came to 12 bases. Written as DNA, the CDR3 is TGTGCCAGCAGCCCAATGGGCGGATCTGGAAACACCATATATTTT. This codes for CASSPMGGSGNTIYF.

The gene calls are TRBV10-3 and TRBJ2-3; D unresolved. Deletions cut 11 bases from V and 3 bases from J, with 15 bases between. CDR3 length: 13 amino acids. Germline V CDR1 and CDR2: ENHRY, SYGVKD. In DNA form, the CDR3 reads TGTGCCGCCTCGTTGTACGGTACAGATACGCAGTATTTT. It encodes CAASLYGTDTQYF.

This clonotype was seen a few times. This chain joins TRBV29-1 and TRBJ1-1, with D hard to call. CDR1 and CDR2 (germline): SQVTM, ANQGSEA. The V end lost 5 bases, the J end lost 3 bases, and 10 bases lay between the germline ends. CDR3 length: 12 amino acids. The CDR3 spells CSVLGLDTEAFF. The CDR3, as DNA: TGCAGCGTTTTAGGCTTGGACACTGAAGCTTTCTTT.

The gene calls are TRBV5-1 and TRBJ2-3; no firm D call. Germline V lookup: CDR1 SGHRS, CDR2 YFSETQ. Trimming stripped 3 bases from V and 6 bases from J, with 8 bases between. The CDR3 sequence is 12 residues long. The CDR3 DNA reads as TGCGCCAGCAGCTCGACCCTTGATACGCAGTATTTT. Protein: CASSSTLDTQYF. The full variable domain, with the rest looked up from reference TRBV5-1 and TRBJ2-3, is KAGVTQTPRYLIKTRGQQVTLSCSPISGHRSVSWYQQTPGQGLQFLFEYFSETQRNKGNFPGRFSGRQFSNSRSEMNVSTLELGDSALYLCASSSTLDTQYFGPGTRLTVL.